This TCR beta chain was identified during a study of cytomegalovirus exposure and HLA in healthy donors (dated by TCRdb to 2016 to 2017). Broadly, across the study: In an earlier analysis of around 540 of the donors, roughly 300 Gb of sequence data and some 120 million unique TCR beta sequences from about 179 million T cells were reported. About 320 gigabases of sequencing data and roughly 90 million unique TCR sequences were included in an early release covering around 600 HLA-typed donors. Among the 398 genotyped donors, around 81% belonged to the genetic ancestry cluster associated with self-reported Caucasian donors. The aim of the study was to test whether cataloging public T cell receptors could identify signatures of past pathogen exposure. Using immunosequencing, the study profiled T cell repertoires from 550 to 750 subjects and related those repertoires to cytomegalovirus serostatus. In addition to the first cohort of roughly 700 subjects, a separate validation cohort of approximately 120 different subjects was used. The study combined high-throughput TCR immunosequencing, statistical association of individual TCRs with disease status, and machine learning to predict cytomegalovirus infection status. In a later analysis, previously published TCR beta repertoires from some 640 donors were re-analyzed and high-resolution HLA genotyping was added so that TCR occurrence patterns could be studied. Rather than drawing on any new phenotypic data, the later analysis identified candidate immune exposures from TCR beta sequences and the way those sequences occurred across donors. In an earlier analysis of a few hundred of the donors, high-throughput TCR beta sequencing was used to judge whether each TCR beta V gene segment behaved as functional or pseudogenic. Alongside the repertoire data, information on donor age, sex, ethnicity and CMV serostatus was compiled. A later genetic analysis used genome-wide SNP genotypes for about 65% of the roughly 670 donors, treating that subset as a discovery cohort. All discovery cohort repertoires had been generated using a single sequencing platform. HLA typing covered class I and class II loci at four-digit resolution. The number of donors typed differed by locus, with roughly 620-640 for A, B, C, DRB1 and DQB1, roughly 550 for DQA1, approximately 580 for DPA1, and roughly 450 for DPB1. Several DR-DQ haplotypes were treated as single units for association and clustering because of strong linkage in the cohort. Among 398 genotyped donors of the cohort, an average of around 220,000 unique TCR beta nucleotide sequences was sequenced per donor, of which about 19% were non-productive.

The investigation overall reported the following: Across donors, most TCR sequences were observed very rarely, whereas some public TCRs were present in many individuals. When HLA alleles, especially DR and DQ, strongly co-occurred, TCR associations were difficult to assign to individual alleles. In the study, around 160 TCR beta chains were listed as associated with cytomegalovirus. Because HLA typing was missing for some donors at each locus, association tests included only the typed subset. The earlier analysis of around 600 of the donors excluded approximately 15 rarely observed V segments, including chromosome 9 orphons, because counts were too low. Some IMGT-functional V segments, including TRBV6-2 and TRBV6-3, could not be told apart with the 87-base-pair reads, so those segments were excluded. The only immune exposure information available for the cohort was CMV serostatus. In a later analysis, most CMV-associated TCR beta chains were found to appear HLA-restricted, with HLA associations seemingly driven largely by CMV exposure. According to a later genetic analysis, donors in an Asian-associated ancestry cluster had fewer N-insertions in productive TCRs than the approximately 710-donor mean. A further reported finding was that TCR beta sequences accurately predicted the HLA-A and HLA-B alleles for most subjects in the first cohort. In vitro tests confirmed that a few of the cytomegalovirus-associated TCR beta chains recognize cytomegalovirus antigens. A group of highly shared sequence variants was considered likely to be a technical artifact of the sequencing pipeline. The authors suggested that the approach could potentially be extended to other disease states and immunological phenotypes. Correlated functional status among segregating V segments might reflect linkage disequilibrium, but an unknown experimental factor could not be ruled out. Compared with equally common non-associated chains, HLA-associated TCR beta chains in a later analysis were more clonally expanded and had lower generation probabilities. The cohort was sequenced for TCR beta chains only, and without alpha or paired-chain data the features that could be detected were limited. The presence/absence analyses assumed that sequencing depth was roughly uniform across donors, and that assumption may not be true. In an earlier analysis of 587 of the donors, most TCR beta V segments appeared in productive rearrangements about 87% or about 30% of the time, broadly matching IMGT annotations. Several of the top co-occurrence clusters appeared to be linked to parvovirus B19, influenza, CMV and Epstein-Barr virus, according to a later analysis. Specific HLA alleles were associated with 15,000 to 20,000 TCR beta sequences at a false discovery rate of 0.05 in a later analysis. V-gene and J-gene trimming of TCR beta chains was associated with a missense DCLRE1C variant in a later genetic analysis, and the association was replicated in an independent cohort. The classifier was reported to diagnose cytomegalovirus status with high specificity and sensitivity in both the original cohort and the validation cohort. In a later analysis, TCR association rates were found to vary across HLA loci, with the most associated TCRs seen for DRB1 alleles and the fewest for HLA-C alleles.

This clone has only one observation. The antigen this receptor binds is unknown. The sample holds no much larger clone one base away, and base qualities are not on file. The library was produced with the immunoSEQ multiplex PCR assay. For the multiplex PCR, a mixture combining 60 forward primers for TCR Vbeta segments and 13 reverse primers for TCR Jbeta segments was used. The CDR3 region of rearranged TCR beta genes was amplified from genomic DNA by a multiplex PCR assay. The amplified TCR beta libraries were sequenced on the Illumina HiSeq System as 87-base-pair reads. From the authors' description of their analysis: Across the 500 to 750 repertoires, a later analysis counted tens of millions of unique TCR beta chains, roughly 11 million of which were shared by at least two donors. A nearest-neighbor algorithm error-corrected the raw reads and collapsed the reads into unique sequences, merging closely related sequences to remove PCR and sequencing errors. CDR3 sequences were aligned to IMGT reference sequences to assign V, D and J gene segments. Each retained sequence needed at least a six-nucleotide match to both a V gene segment and a J gene segment. A rearrangement counted as productive if the CDR3 had no stop codons and remained in frame with V and J, and every other rearrangement counted as non-productive. CDR3 was defined by IMGT convention, running from the second conserved V-encoded cysteine to the conserved J-encoded phenylalanine. The earlier analysis of 500 to 600 of the donors excluded sequences that lacked an unambiguous match to a single V gene segment. In an earlier analysis of more than 500 of the donors, a V segment was called functional when productive rearrangements were above 56.7%, and segregating when the standard deviation between donors exceeded 5%. To diagnose cytomegalovirus status from the catalog of TCR beta chain sequences, a statistical classification framework was built. A later analysis assigned V and J genes by comparing TCR nucleotide sequences with IMGT/GENE-DB human TR gene sequences. The TCRdist pipeline was used in a later analysis to assign CDR3 sequences and most-parsimonious VDJ recombination scenarios. In a later analysis, each TCR beta chain was defined by its CDR3 amino acid sequence together with its V-gene family, and reads without a unique V-gene family were excluded. A later analysis removed 500 to 600 highly shared, low-generation-probability nucleotide sequences to deal with suspected cross-contamination and a sequencing artifact. In a later analysis, a clonal expansion index was calculated for each public chain from normalized within-repertoire ranks of inferred template counts. In a later analysis, generation probabilities were computed using a VDJ recombination model fitted to out-of-frame rearrangements, and the results were checked against IGoR. In a later analysis, TCR-TCR, TCR-HLA and TCR-CMV co-occurrence was scored with hypergeometric tests, and a repertoire-size bias correction was applied to TCR pairs. In a later analysis, false discovery rates were estimated by permuting HLA or CMV assignments 20 times. In a later analysis, co-occurring TCRs were grouped using DBSCAN, and TCRdist sequence similarity was added for clustering within HLA-allele-positive subsets. For co-occurrence clustering, repertoires with fewer than 30,000 or more than 120,000 public chains were excluded, along with five or six repertoires with anomalous nucleotide sharing. Not all clones reach the TCRdb copy of this immuneACCESS table, which keeps in-frame sequences only. Checked studies attribute under half of the gap to unresolved V genes and leave the rest unexplained. The V and J calls and clone size are taken from that table; D and trimming were inferred from the DNA. Present in this sample are 130,000 to 150,000 clones, approximately 80% of which were seen just once. Together, the top ten hold roughly 10% of the sample.

CDR1 and CDR2 are drawn from the germline V gene: KGHSH, LQKENI. The trim is 6 bases for V and 2 bases for J, with a gap of 14 bases between the germline ends. The CDR3 covers 15 residues, taking in both the cysteine and the phenylalanine. Only the CDR3 region is kept as DNA, spanning 45 bases read in frame from base 1. In total, roughly 670 healthy bone marrow donors made up the cohort. All cohort members were sampled while nominally healthy, although unrecorded immune exposures were likely present. The donor tested CMV seropositive, placing the donor among the roughly 300 seropositive members of the cohort. Every donor gave a peripheral blood sample, and the peripheral blood mononuclear cells from that sample were used for TCR beta sequencing. Genomic DNA was extracted from the blood cell samples with the Qiagen DNeasy Blood Extraction Kit.

This TCR came from a woman between 55 and 75 years old in good health and CMV-seropositive. The sample taken for sequencing was PBMCs. The rearrangement combines TRBV18 with TRBJ1-5; the D segment could be TRBD1, given 5 matching bases. The DNA reads as follows: TGTGCCAGCTCCGCCCGGGGGATTGGCAATCAGCCCCAGCATTTT. Protein translation: CASSARGIGNQPQHF.